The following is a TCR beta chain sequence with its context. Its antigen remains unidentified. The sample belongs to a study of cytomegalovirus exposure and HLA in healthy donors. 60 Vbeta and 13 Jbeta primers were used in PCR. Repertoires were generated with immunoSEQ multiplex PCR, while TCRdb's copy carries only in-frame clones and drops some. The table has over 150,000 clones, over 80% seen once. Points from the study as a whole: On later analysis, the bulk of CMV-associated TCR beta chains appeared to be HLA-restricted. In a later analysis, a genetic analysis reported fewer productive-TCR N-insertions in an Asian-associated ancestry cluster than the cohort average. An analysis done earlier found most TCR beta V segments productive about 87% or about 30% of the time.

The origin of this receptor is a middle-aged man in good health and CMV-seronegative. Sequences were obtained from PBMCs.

The CDR3 DNA reads TGTGCCAGCTCACCTGTGGTCAGGGCGGTTTCCACCGGGGAGCTGTTTTTT. It codes for CASSPVVRAVSTGELFF. This chain joins TRBV18 and TRBJ2-2; TRBD1 might be the D (5 bases). The CDR3 has 17 amino acids. Germline V gene lookup returns CDR1 KGHSH and CDR2 LQKENI. The V end lost 3 bases, the J end lost 4 bases, and 18 bases lay between the germline ends.